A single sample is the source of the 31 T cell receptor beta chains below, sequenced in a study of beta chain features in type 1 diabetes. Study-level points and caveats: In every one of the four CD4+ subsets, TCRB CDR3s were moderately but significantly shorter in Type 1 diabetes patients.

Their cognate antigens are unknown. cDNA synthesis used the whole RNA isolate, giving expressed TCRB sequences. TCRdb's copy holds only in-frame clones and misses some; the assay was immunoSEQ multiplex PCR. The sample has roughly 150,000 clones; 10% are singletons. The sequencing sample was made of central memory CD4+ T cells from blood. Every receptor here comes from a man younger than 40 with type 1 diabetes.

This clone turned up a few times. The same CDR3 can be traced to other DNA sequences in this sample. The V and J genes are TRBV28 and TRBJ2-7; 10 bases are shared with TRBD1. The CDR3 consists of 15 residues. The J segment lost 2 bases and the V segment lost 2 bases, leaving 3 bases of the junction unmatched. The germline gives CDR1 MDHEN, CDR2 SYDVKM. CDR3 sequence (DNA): TGTGCCAGCAGTTTACCCGGGACAGGGGCCTACGAGCAGTACTTC. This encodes CASSLPGTGAYEQYF.

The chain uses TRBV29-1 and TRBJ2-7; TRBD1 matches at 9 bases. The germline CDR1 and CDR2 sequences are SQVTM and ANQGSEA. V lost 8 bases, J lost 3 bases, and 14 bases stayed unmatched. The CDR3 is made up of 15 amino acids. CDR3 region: CSTHSPGQGDYEQYF. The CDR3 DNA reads TGCAGCACTCACAGCCCGGGACAGGGAGACTACGAGCAGTACTTC.

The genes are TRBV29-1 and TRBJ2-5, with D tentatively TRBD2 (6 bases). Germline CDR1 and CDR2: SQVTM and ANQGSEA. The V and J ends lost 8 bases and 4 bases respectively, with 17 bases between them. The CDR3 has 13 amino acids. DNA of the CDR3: TGCAGCTTGTGGAGACTAGATGGAGAGACCCAGTACTTC. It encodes CSLWRLDGETQYF.

The chain's CDR3 is CASSLRGASGSYNEQFF. CDR3 sequence (DNA): TGCGCCAGCAGCTTGAGAGGAGCTAGCGGTTCCTACAATGAGCAGTTCTTC. The chain employs TRBV5-1 and TRBJ2-1, with TRBD2 matching over 7 bases. Per the germline V gene, CDR1 is SGHRS and CDR2 is YFSETQ. The CDR3 has 17 residues. V dropped 1 base and J dropped 1; count of bases not matched to a gene: 8. Based on the CDR3 plus reference TRBV5-1 and TRBJ2-1, the full variable domain is KAGVTQTPRYLIKTRGQQVTLSCSPISGHRSVSWYQQTPGQGLQFLFEYFSETQRNKGNFPGRFSGRQFSNSRSEMNVSTLELGDSALYLCASSLRGASGSYNEQFFGPGTRLTVL.

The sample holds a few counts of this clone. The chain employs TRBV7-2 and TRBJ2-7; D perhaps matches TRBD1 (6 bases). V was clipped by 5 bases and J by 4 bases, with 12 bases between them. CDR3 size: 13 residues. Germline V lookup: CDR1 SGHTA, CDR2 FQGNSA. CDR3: CASSPGHQYEQYF. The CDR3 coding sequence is TGTGCCAGCAGCCCGGGACACCAATACGAGCAGTACTTC.

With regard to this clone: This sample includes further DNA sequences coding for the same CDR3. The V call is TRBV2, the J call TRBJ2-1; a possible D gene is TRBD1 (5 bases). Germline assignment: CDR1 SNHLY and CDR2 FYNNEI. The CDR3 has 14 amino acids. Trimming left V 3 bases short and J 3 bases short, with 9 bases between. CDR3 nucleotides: TGTGCCAGCAGTGACAGGGAACTCTACAATGAGCAGTTCTTC. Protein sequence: CASSDRELYNEQFF.

The chain's CDR3 is CASSPPSGDQPQHF. CDR3 sequence (DNA): TGTGCCAGCTCACCACCATCGGGGGATCAGCCCCAGCATTTT. The J gene is TRBJ1-5, the V gene TRBV18; possibly TRBD1 for D (5 bases). CDR1 KGHSH and CDR2 LQKENI come from the germline V gene. The CDR3 has 14 amino acids. V was clipped by 0 bases and J by 5 bases, with 8 bases between them.

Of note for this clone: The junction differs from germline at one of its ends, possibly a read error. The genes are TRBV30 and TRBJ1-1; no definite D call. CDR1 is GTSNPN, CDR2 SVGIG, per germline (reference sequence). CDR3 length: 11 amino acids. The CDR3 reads CAWSDVELHYF. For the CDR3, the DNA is TGTGCCTGGAGTGATGTCGAACTACACTACTTT.

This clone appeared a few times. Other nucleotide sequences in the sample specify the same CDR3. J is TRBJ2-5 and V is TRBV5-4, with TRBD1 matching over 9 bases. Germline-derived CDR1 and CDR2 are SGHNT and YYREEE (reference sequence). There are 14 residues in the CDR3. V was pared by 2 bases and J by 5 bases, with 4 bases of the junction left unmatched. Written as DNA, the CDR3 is TGTGCCAGCAGCTTACAGGGGGCGCAGGAGACCCAGTACTTC. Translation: CASSLQGAQETQYF.

CDR3 sequence reads: CASTSGALTTYQYF. The CDR3 DNA follows: TGTGCCAGCACCTCGGGAGCTTTAACCACGTATCAGTACTTC. This chain uses TRBV28 with TRBJ2-7; D is possibly TRBD2 (6 bases). Trimming took 7 bases from V and 10 from J, leaving 23 bases between them. The CDR3 extends over 14 amino acids. Germline V gene data show CDR1 as MDHEN and CDR2 as SYDVKM.

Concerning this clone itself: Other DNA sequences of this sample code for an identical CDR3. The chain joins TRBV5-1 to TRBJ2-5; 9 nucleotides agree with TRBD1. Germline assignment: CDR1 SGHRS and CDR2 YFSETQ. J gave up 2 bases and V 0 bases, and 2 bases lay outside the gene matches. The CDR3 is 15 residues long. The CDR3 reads CASSLVGTGQETQYF. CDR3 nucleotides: TGCGCCAGCAGCTTGGTCGGGACAGGGCAAGAGACCCAGTACTTC.

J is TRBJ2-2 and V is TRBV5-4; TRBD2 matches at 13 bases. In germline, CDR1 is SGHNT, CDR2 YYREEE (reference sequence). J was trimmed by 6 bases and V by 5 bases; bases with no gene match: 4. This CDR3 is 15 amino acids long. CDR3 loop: CASSPGLAGAGELFF. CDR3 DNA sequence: TGTGCCAGCAGTCCTGGACTAGCGGGAGCCGGGGAGCTGTTTTTT.

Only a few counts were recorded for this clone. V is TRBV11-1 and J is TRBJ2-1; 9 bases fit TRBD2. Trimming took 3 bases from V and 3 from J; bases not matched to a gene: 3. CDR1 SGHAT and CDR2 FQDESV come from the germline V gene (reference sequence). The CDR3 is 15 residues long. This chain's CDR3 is CASSLTSGVYNEQFF. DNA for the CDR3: TGTGCCAGCAGCTTGACTAGCGGAGTCTACAATGAGCAGTTCTTC.

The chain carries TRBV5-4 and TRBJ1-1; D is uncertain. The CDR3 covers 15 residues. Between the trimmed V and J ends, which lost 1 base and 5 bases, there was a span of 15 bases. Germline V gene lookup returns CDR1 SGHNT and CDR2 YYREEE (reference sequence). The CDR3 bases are TGTGCCAGCAGCTTGCTCGGGATGCGGACGACTGAAGCTTTCTTT. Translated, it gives CASSLLGMRTTEAFF. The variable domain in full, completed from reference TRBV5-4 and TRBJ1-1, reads ETGVTQSPTHLIKTRGQQVTLRCSSQSGHNTVSWYQQALGQGPQFIFQYYREEENGRGNFPPRFSGLQFPNYSSELNVNALELDDSALYLCASSLLGMRTTEAFFGQGTRLTVV.

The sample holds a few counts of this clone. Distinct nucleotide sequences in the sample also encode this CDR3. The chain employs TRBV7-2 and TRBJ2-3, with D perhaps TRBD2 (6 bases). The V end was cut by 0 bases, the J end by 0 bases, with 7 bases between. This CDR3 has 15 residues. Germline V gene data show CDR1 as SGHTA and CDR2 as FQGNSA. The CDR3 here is CASSLAAGSTDTQYF. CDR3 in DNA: TGTGCCAGCAGCTTAGCGGCGGGGAGCACAGATACGCAGTATTTT.

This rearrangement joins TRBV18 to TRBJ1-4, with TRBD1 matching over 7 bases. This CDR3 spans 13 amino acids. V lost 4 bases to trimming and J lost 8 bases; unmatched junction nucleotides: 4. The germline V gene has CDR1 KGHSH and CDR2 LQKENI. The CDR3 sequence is CASSQDRREKLFF. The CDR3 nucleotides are TGTGCCAGCTCACAGGACAGGCGGGAAAAACTGTTTTTT. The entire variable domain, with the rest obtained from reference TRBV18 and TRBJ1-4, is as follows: NAGVMQNPRHLVRRRGQEARLRCSPMKGHSHVYWYRQLPEEGLKFMVYLQKENIIDESGMPKERFSAEFPKEGPSILRIQQVVRGDSAAYFCASSQDRREKLFFGSGTQLSVL.

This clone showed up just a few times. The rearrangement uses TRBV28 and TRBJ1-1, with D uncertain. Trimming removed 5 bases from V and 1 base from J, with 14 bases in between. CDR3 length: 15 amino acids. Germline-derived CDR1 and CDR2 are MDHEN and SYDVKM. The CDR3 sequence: CASSTSGSGNTEAFF. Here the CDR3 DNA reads TGTGCCAGCAGTACCTCGGGGTCCGGGAACACTGAAGCTTTCTTT.

CDR3 protein: CASSRTGRAFF. CDR3 nucleotides: TGTGCCAGCAGCCGGACAGGGCGGGCTTTCTTT. The chain uses TRBV28 and TRBJ1-1; TRBD1 aligns across 8 bases. The CDR3 loop spans 11 amino acids. V gave up 6 bases and J gave up 11 bases; unmatched junction bases: 5. Germline assignment: CDR1 MDHEN and CDR2 SYDVKM.

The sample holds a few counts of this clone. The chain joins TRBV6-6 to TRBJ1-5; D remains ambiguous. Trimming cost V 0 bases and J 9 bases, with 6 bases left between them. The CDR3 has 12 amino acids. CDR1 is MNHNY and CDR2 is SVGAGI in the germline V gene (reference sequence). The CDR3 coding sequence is TGTGCCAGCAGTTACTCCGGAGGGCCCCAGCATTTT. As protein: CASSYSGGPQHF.

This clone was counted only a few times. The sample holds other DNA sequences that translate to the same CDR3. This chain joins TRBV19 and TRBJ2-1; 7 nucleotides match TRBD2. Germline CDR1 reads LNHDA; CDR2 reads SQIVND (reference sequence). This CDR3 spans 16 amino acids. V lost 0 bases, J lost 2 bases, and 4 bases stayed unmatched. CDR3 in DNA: TGTGCCAGTAGTATAGATCGAGCGGGAACCTACAATGAGCAGTTCTTC. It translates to CASSIDRAGTYNEQFF.

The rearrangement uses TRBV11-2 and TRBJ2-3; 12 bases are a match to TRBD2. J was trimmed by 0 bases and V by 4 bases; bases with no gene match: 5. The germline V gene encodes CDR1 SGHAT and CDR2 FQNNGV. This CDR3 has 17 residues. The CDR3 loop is CASSSPGLAGSTDTQYF. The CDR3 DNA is TGTGCCAGCAGCTCCCCGGGACTAGCGGGTAGCACAGATACGCAGTATTTT.

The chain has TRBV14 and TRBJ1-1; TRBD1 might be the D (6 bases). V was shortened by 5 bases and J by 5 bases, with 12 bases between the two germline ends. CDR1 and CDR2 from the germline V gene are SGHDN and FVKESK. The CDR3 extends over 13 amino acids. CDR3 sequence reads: CASSAQGGTEAFF. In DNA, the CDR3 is TGTGCCAGCAGCGCACAGGGCGGGACTGAAGCTTTCTTT.

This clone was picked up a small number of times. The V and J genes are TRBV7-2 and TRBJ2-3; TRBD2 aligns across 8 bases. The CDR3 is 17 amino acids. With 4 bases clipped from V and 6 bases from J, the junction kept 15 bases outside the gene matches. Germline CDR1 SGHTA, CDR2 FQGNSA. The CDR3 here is CASSSTFSGVTSDTQYF. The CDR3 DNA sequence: TGTGCCAGCAGCTCCACCTTTAGCGGGGTGACGTCGGATACGCAGTATTTT.

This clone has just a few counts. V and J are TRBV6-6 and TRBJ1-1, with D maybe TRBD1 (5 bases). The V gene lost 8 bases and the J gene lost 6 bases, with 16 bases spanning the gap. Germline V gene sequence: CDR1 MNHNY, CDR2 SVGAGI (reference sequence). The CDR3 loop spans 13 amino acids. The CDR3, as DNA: TGTGCCAGCTTAAGACAGTCGGGCGCTGAAGCTTTCTTT. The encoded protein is CASLRQSGAEAFF.

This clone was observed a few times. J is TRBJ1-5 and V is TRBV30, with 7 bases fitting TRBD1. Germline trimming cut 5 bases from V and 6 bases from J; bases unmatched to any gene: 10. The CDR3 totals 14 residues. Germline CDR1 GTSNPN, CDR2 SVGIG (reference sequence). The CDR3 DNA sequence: TGTGCCTGGGATAGTGGCAGGGGGGTTCAGCCCCAGCATTTT. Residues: CAWDSGRGVQPQHF.

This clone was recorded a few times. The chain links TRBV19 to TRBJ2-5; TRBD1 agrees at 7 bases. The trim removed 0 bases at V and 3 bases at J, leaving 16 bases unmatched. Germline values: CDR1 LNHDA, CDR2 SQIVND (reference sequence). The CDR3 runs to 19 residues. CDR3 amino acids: CASSIDPRRRFQGEETQYF. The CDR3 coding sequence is TGTGCCAGTAGTATAGACCCGAGACGGCGATTCCAGGGGGAAGAGACCCAGTACTTC.

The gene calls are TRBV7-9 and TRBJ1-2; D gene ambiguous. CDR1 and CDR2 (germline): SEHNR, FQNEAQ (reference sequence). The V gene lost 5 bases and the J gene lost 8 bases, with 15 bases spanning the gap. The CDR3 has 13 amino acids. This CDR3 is CASSPGRAVGYTF. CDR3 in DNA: TGTGCCAGCAGCCCGGGGAGGGCCGTGGGCTACACCTTC.

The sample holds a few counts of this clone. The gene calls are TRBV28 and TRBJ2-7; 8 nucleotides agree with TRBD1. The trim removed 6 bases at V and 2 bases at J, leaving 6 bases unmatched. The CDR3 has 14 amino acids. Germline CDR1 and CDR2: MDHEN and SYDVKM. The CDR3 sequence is CASRSGQAAYEQYF. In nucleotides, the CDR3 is TGTGCCAGCAGGTCGGGACAGGCTGCCTACGAGCAGTACTTC.

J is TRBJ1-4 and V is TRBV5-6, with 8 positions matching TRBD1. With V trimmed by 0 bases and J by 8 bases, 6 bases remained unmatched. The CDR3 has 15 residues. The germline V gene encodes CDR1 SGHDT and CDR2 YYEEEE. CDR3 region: CASSLGTGIGEKLFF. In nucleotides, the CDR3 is TGTGCCAGCAGCTTGGGGACAGGGATTGGGGAAAAACTGTTTTTT.

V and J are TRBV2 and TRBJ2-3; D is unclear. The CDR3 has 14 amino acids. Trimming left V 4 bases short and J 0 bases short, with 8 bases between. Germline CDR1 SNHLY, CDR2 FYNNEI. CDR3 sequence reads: CASSAVSSTDTQYF. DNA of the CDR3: TGTGCCAGCAGTGCGGTCTCGAGCACAGATACGCAGTATTTT.

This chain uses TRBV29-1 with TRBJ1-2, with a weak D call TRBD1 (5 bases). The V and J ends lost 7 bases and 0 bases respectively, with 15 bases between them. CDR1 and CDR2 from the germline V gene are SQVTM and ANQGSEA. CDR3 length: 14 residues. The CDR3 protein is CSAHPGETNYGYTF. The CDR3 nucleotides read TGCAGCGCCCATCCGGGGGAAACTAACTATGGCTACACCTTC.